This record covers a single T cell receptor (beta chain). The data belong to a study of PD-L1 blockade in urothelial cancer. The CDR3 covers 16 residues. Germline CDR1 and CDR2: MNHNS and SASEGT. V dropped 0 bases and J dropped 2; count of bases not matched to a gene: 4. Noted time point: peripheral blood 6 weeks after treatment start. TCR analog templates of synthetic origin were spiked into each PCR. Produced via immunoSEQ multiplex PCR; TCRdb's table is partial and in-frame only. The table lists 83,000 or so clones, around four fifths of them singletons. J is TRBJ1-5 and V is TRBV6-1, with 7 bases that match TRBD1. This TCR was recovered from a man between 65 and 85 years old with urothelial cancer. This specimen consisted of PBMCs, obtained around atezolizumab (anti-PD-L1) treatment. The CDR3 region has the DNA TGTGCCAGCAGTGAAGCGCAGGGGGAAGGCAATCAGCCCCAGCATTTT. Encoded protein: CASSEAQGEGNQPQHF.